This T cell receptor beta chain was found in a study of control samples from healthy donors and cancer patients. Germline V gives CDR1 LNHDA, CDR2 SQIVND (reference sequence). J lost 2 bases, V lost 6 bases, and 9 bases had no gene match. The CDR3 sequence is 16 residues long. Data came from immunoSEQ multiplex PCR; TCRdb stores just in-frame clones and leaves some out. The table has 100,000 to 150,000 clones, roughly 92% seen once. The source is a man aged 18 to 29 in good health. V is TRBV19 and J is TRBJ2-7; 11 bases are shared with TRBD2. The sequenced sample consisted of blood. The CDR3: CASRVSTSGTTYEQYF. The DNA of the CDR3 is TGTGCCAGTAGGGTGTCGACTAGCGGGACAACCTACGAGCAGTACTTC.